Shown below are 16 T cell receptor beta chains from a single sample sequenced in a study of blood T cell repertoires in COVID-19. Libraries were prepared by immunoSEQ multiplex PCR; TCRdb keeps only in-frame clonotypes and omits some of them. This table has 130,000 or so clones, about 88% appearing once. Sequenced input: peripheral blood. The receptors were gathered from a human donor with COVID-19, enrolled during active disease. The donor label of this sample is uncertain.

This clone has only a few counts. The gene calls are TRBV6-1 and TRBJ1-1; the D is unclear. CDR3 length: 14 amino acids. Trimming cost V 0 bases and J 2 bases, with 7 bases left between them. Germline loops: CDR1 MNHNS, CDR2 SASEGT. The CDR3, as DNA: TGTGCCAGCAGTGAAGCGATGGGCAACACTGAAGCTTTCTTT. It specifies CASSEAMGNTEAFF.

This chain uses TRBV3-1 (or the pseudogene TRBV3-2) with TRBJ2-5; D is perhaps TRBD2 (5 bases). The CDR3 length is 15 residues. With 4 bases removed from V and 1 base from J, the gap between germline ends came to 13 bases. Germline CDR1 is LGHDT and CDR2 is YNNKEL (reference sequence). The CDR3: CASSPTGSGQETQYF. Here the CDR3 DNA reads TGTGCCAGCAGCCCGACGGGCAGCGGCCAAGAGACCCAGTACTTC.

The V and J genes are TRBV30 and TRBJ1-4; D is ambiguous. The V and J ends lost 3 bases and 0 bases respectively, with 8 bases between them. Germline-derived CDR1 and CDR2 are GTSNPN and SVGIG (reference sequence). The CDR3 contains 14 residues. The CDR3 here is CAWRVGATNEKLFF. The CDR3 DNA sequence: TGTGCCTGGAGGGTCGGGGCAACTAATGAAAAACTGTTTTTT.

V and J are TRBV11-2 and TRBJ1-1, with D possibly being TRBD1 (6 bases). Germline V gene lookup returns CDR1 SGHAT and CDR2 FQNNGV. The CDR3 has 13 amino acids. V shed 6 bases and J shed 1 base, with 9 bases lying between them. The CDR3 protein is CASSYRENTEAFF. In nucleotides, the CDR3 is TGTGCCAGCAGTTACAGGGAGAACACTGAAGCTTTCTTT.

The chain employs TRBV5-1 and TRBJ1-1, with D tentatively TRBD1 (6 bases). The CDR3 length is 14 residues. V gave up 4 bases and J gave up 5 bases, with 15 bases separating them. CDR1 and CDR2 from the germline V gene are SGHRS and YFSETQ. The CDR3 loop reads CASSGGRGGTEAFF. The CDR3 DNA reads TGCGCCAGCAGCGGGGGCAGGGGAGGGACTGAAGCTTTCTTT.

This clone appeared once. V usage is TRBV6-5 and J usage is TRBJ1-5, with 7 bases identical to TRBD1. The CDR3 length is 14 residues. Germline-derived CDR1 and CDR2 are MNHEY and SVGAGI. The V segment lost 6 bases and the J segment 2 bases; nucleotides outside the gene matches: 4. This CDR3 reads CASRRTGGNQPQHF. In DNA, the CDR3 is TGTGCCAGCAGAAGAACAGGGGGCAATCAGCCCCAGCATTTT.

The chain employs TRBV6-1 and TRBJ1-2, with D uncertain. CDR1 and CDR2 from the germline V gene are MNHNS and SASEGT. The CDR3 sequence is 14 residues long. Trimming took off 2 bases at V and 4 bases at J, with 11 bases between the two ends. DNA for the CDR3: TGTGCCAGCAGTGAAAGTATCGGGTCCTATGGCTACACCTTC. Protein sequence: CASSESIGSYGYTF.

The rearrangement uses TRBV5-1 and TRBJ2-3; a possible D gene is TRBD2 (5 bases). The V end was cut by 0 bases, the J end by 1 base, with 9 bases between. The V gene's germline CDR1 is SGHRS and CDR2 YFSETQ. This CDR3 has 15 residues. The CDR3 protein is CASSLEAARTDTQYF. The CDR3 nucleotides are TGCGCCAGCAGCTTGGAAGCGGCCCGCACAGATACGCAGTATTTT.

J is TRBJ1-6 and V is TRBV6-2 or TRBV6-3, with TRBD1 matching over 7 bases. CDR1 MNHEY and CDR2 SVGEGT come from the germline V gene. The J segment lost 0 bases and the V segment lost 5 bases, leaving 10 bases of the junction unmatched. This CDR3 is built from 18 residues. The CDR3 DNA is TGTGCCAGCAGTGCTATAGGGGGCCTGAGCTCCTATAATTCACCCCTCCACTTT. The encoded protein is CASSAIGGLSSYNSPLHF.

The chain has TRBV6-5 and TRBJ1-6; D is unresolved. The CDR3 totals 15 residues. Germline V gene data show CDR1 as MNHEY and CDR2 as SVGAGI. V dropped 0 bases and J dropped 9 bases, with 12 bases sitting between them. CDR3 amino acids: CASSYSPGVGSPLHF. The CDR3 bases are TGTGCCAGCAGTTACTCGCCCGGGGTTGGTTCACCCCTCCACTTT.

The chain combines TRBV15 with TRBJ2-6, with D possibly being TRBD1 (6 bases). CDR1 LNHNV and CDR2 YYDKDF come from the germline V gene (reference sequence). The CDR3 contains 19 residues. V was pared by 0 bases and J by 0 bases, with 15 bases between. The CDR3: CATSRDLRTDLSGANVLTF. The DNA of the CDR3 is TGTGCCACCAGCAGAGACCTTCGGACAGACCTCTCTGGGGCCAACGTCCTGACTTTC.

The gene calls are TRBV5-1 and TRBJ2-2; TRBD2 agrees at 8 bases. V trimming: 5 bases; J trimming: 4 bases; junction bases outside the gene matches: 13. From germline, CDR1 is SGHRS and CDR2 YFSETQ. The CDR3 has 17 residues. The CDR3, as DNA: TGCGCCAGCAGGCCCATTGAGACCGCGGGGGGCACCGGGGAGCTGTTTTTT. This sequence encodes CASRPIETAGGTGELFF.

The chain uses TRBV30 and TRBJ1-1; no firm D call. Germline V gives CDR1 GTSNPN, CDR2 SVGIG (reference sequence). With 6 bases removed from V and 0 bases from J, the gap between germline ends came to 11 bases. The CDR3 has 13 amino acids. The CDR3 DNA sequence: TGTGCCTGCCAACTCCTCATGAACACTGAAGCTTTCTTT. Encoded protein: CACQLLMNTEAFF.

This clone was counted only a few times. This chain uses TRBV2 with TRBJ1-4, with a weak D call TRBD1 (6 bases). Germline V gives CDR1 SNHLY, CDR2 FYNNEI. The CDR3 is 13 residues long. V lost 5 bases and J lost 5, with 9 bases in between. CDR3 nucleotide sequence: TGTGCCAGCAGTAGCAGGGGCAATGAAAAACTGTTTTTT. The encoded protein is CASSSRGNEKLFF.

The rearrangement links TRBV29-1 to TRBJ1-1, with unresolved D. This CDR3 contains 13 residues. Germline CDR1 is SQVTM and CDR2 is ANQGSEA. The V and J ends lost 7 bases and 5 bases respectively, with 17 bases between them. CDR3 residues: CSATAGFGTEAFF. The CDR3 DNA reads as TGCAGCGCCACTGCCGGTTTCGGGACTGAAGCTTTCTTT.

This chain uses TRBV5-6 with TRBJ1-1, with D perhaps TRBD1 (5 bases). V was pared by 0 bases and J by 8 bases, with 17 bases between. This CDR3 region has 15 residues. The germline CDR1 and CDR2 sequences are SGHDT and YYEEEE. The CDR3 sequence: CASSLAFGHDREAFF. DNA of the CDR3: TGTGCCAGCAGCTTGGCCTTCGGACATGACCGGGAAGCTTTCTTT.